This passage covers 20 T cell receptor beta chains from one sample sequenced in a study of monozygotic twins with inflammatory bowel disease. TCRdb re-called the 5' RACE reads; one entry per CDR3 protein, DNA not given. The sample's table shows around 450,000 distinct CDR3 sequences. The sequenced sample consisted of blood. These receptors were taken from a human donor with ulcerative colitis or Crohn's disease, or a healthy co-twin of an affected twin (not recorded which).

This chain connects TRBV7-2 to TRBJ2-4; TCRdb's D gene call, TRBD1, goes unchecked for lack of DNA. Germline assignment: CDR1 SGHTA and CDR2 FQGNSA. The CDR3 totals 15 residues. The CDR3 sequence: CASSPGTGVKNIQYF.

V is TRBV20-1 and J is TRBJ2-5; the TRBD1 assignment by TCRdb is unverifiable without DNA. The CDR3 runs 15 residues. Germline V gives CDR1 DFQATT, CDR2 SNEGSKA (reference sequence). The CDR3 is CSAVSTGAWGETQYF.

The CDR3 loop is CASSFLYSGNTGELFF. The J gene is TRBJ2-2, the V gene TRBV7-8. The CDR3 totals 16 residues. Germline V gene sequence: CDR1 SGHVS, CDR2 FQNEAQ.

The chain employs TRBV20-1 and TRBJ1-1. The V gene's germline CDR1 is DFQATT and CDR2 SNEGSKA (reference sequence). The length of the CDR3 is 15 residues. Here the CDR3 reads CSARDLGLSNTEAFF.

The chain employs TRBV25-1 and TRBJ2-1; TCRdb picks TRBD1, but there is no DNA to check that call. Germline CDR1 MGHDK, CDR2 SYGVNS. The CDR3 spans 16 residues. This chain's CDR3 is CASSELGSLGDNEQFF.

The rearrangement uses TRBV4-1 and TRBJ2-6. Germline lookup yields CDR1 MGHRA and CDR2 YSYEKL. This CDR3 has 16 residues. CDR3 sequence: CASSQESGSGANVLTF.

The chain recombines TRBV27 with TRBJ1-1; as DNA is missing, the TRBD1 call by TCRdb cannot be tested. Germline lookup yields CDR1 MNHEY and CDR2 SMNVEV (reference sequence). CDR3 length equals 15 residues. The CDR3 spells CASSLEGGSYTEAFF.

The V gene is TRBV7-8, the J gene TRBJ2-2. The CDR3 totals 13 residues. Germline V gene lookup returns CDR1 SGHVS and CDR2 FQNEAQ. The CDR3 sequence is CASSSTATGELFF.

The V and J genes are TRBV4-2 and TRBJ2-7; TCRdb names TRBD1, which stays unverified in the absence of DNA. This CDR3 region has 14 residues. Germline CDR1 and CDR2: LGHNA and YNFKEQ. CDR3 amino acids: CASSQGAGTDEQYF.

This chain joins TRBV12-3 or TRBV12-4 and TRBJ1-2; without DNA, the TCRdb call of TRBD1 cannot be checked. The length of the CDR3 is 13 residues. The CDR3 sequence: CASSLSGGVFYTF.

The gene calls are TRBV11-1 and TRBJ2-2; TCRdb lists TRBD1, though no DNA is available to test this call. Germline V gene data show CDR1 as SGHAT and CDR2 as FQDESV (reference sequence). The CDR3 runs to 15 residues. CDR3 amino acids: CASRSDRGQAGELFF.

The chain has TRBV12-3 or TRBV12-4 and TRBJ1-6; checking the TCRdb D call of TRBD1 is not possible without DNA. The CDR3 is made up of 14 amino acids. This CDR3 reads CASSLRGADSPLHF.

The rearrangement uses TRBV5-1 and TRBJ2-3; TCRdb lists TRBD2, though no DNA is available to test this call. The length of the CDR3 is 16 residues. Germline CDR1 SGHRS, CDR2 YFSETQ. This CDR3 reads CASSLRTSLDTDTQYF.

The chain carries TRBV18 and TRBJ2-6; the D call from TCRdb, TRBD1, cannot be confirmed without DNA. The CDR3 consists of 19 residues. Germline values: CDR1 KGHSH, CDR2 LQKENI. CDR3 amino acids: CASSPPRDRGSSGANVLTF.

CDR3 residues: CASARIGERQETQYF. This rearrangement joins TRBV5-1 to TRBJ2-5. CDR3 length: 15 amino acids. Germline V gene data show CDR1 as SGHRS and CDR2 as YFSETQ. Combining the CDR3 with reference TRBV5-1 and TRBJ2-5 gives the whole variable domain KAGVTQTPRYLIKTRGQQVTLSCSPISGHRSVSWYQQTPGQGLQFLFEYFSETQRNKGNFPGRFSGRQFSNSRSEMNVSTLELGDSALYLCASARIGERQETQYFGPGTRLLVL.

The V gene is TRBV20-1, the J gene TRBJ1-1; TCRdb designates TRBD1, a call that cannot be tested without DNA. Germline CDR1 reads DFQATT; CDR2 reads SNEGSKA (reference sequence). The CDR3 is 12 residues long. The CDR3 loop is CSALAGGTEAFF.

This chain's CDR3 is CASSERSSGGSTDTQYF. The chain is built from TRBV7-9 and TRBJ2-3; TCRdb reports TRBD2, a call that lacks DNA to check it against. The CDR3 has 17 residues. Germline CDR1 and CDR2: SEHNR and FQNEAQ (reference sequence).

This chain connects TRBV7-2 to TRBJ2-7; the TRBD2 assignment by TCRdb is unverifiable without DNA. Germline V gene lookup returns CDR1 SGHTA and CDR2 FQGNSA. This CDR3 region has 17 residues. The CDR3 sequence is CASSFPLAGGISYEQYF.

This chain joins TRBV6-6 and TRBJ1-2. Germline lookup yields CDR1 MNHNY and CDR2 SVGAGI (reference sequence). There are 12 residues in the CDR3. The chain's CDR3 is CASSPRENGYTF.

This chain links TRBV11-2 with TRBJ2-3; no DNA is available, so the TRBD2 call from TCRdb remains unchecked. Per germline, CDR1 SGHAT and CDR2 FQNNGV. CDR3 size: 14 residues. The CDR3 reads CASSAVIGRNTQYF.